A selection of T cell receptor beta chains follows, all from one sample in a study of intratumoral heterogeneity in liver cancer. Sequencing used immunoSEQ multiplex PCR; TCRdb keeps in-frame clones, though not all of them. The repertoire holds approximately 6,600 clones, around 60% seen once, with about 15% in the top ten. The sample in question was tumor tissue, obtained before any cancer treatment. These receptors were obtained from a man between 65 and 85 years old with hepatocellular carcinoma. Each CDR3 is given with its conserved first and last residue. D genes are given only for firm matches. The size of a clone is reported for some rows only, either as once, few or many, or as a class for expanded clones.

size: few
V: TRBV10-3
J: TRBJ1-1
D: .
DNA: TGTGCCATCAGTGACTGGATTTCAGGGATGAGCCCTGAAGCTTTCTTT
CDR3: CAISDWISGMSPEAFF

size: medium-sized
V: TRBV7-8
J: TRBJ2-7
D: .
DNA: TGTGCCAGCAGCTTACCCGGGGGGCGCTACGAGCAGTACTTC
CDR3: CASSLPGGRYEQYF

size: .
V: TRBV11-1
J: TRBJ2-5
D: .
DNA: TGTGCCAGCAGCCCATGGACCGAGGAGCAAGAGACCCAGTACTTC
CDR3: CASSPWTEEQETQYF

size: few
V: TRBV9
J: TRBJ1-3
D: TRBD1
DNA: TGTGCCAGCAGCTACGAGACAGGGGCGGCGAGAAACACCATATATTTT
CDR3: CASSYETGAARNTIYF

size: .
V: TRBV5-4
J: TRBJ1-1
D: TRBD1
DNA: TGTGCCAGCAGCCGAACAGGGGGCGCCGGAAGGAACACTGAAGCTTTCTTT
CDR3: CASSRTGGAGRNTEAFF

size: medium-sized
V: TRBV7-9
J: TRBJ1-1
D: TRBD1
DNA: TGTGCCAGCAGCTGGTGGACAGGGTATGAAGCTTTCTTT
CDR3: CASSWWTGYEAFF

size: .
V: TRBV7-2
J: TRBJ2-2
D: TRBD2
DNA: TGTGCCAGCAGCCTGAGGGCTAGCGGGGGCGACTACTACCCCTGGGAGCTGTTTTTT
CDR3: CASSLRASGGDYYPWELFF

size: .
V: TRBV6-5
J: TRBJ1-3
D: TRBD1
DNA: TGTGCCAGCAGACCCAGGGGGCCCGGAAACACCATATATTTT
CDR3: CASRPRGPGNTIYF

size: .
V: TRBV13
J: TRBJ2-1
D: TRBD2
DNA: TGTGCCAGCAGCTTAATCGGGACTAGCGGTGGTGAGCAGTTCTTC
CDR3: CASSLIGTSGGEQFF

size: .
V: TRBV19
J: TRBJ2-2
D: .
DNA: TGTGCCAGTTTCCTAACAGACACCGGGGAGCTGTTTTTT
CDR3: CASFLTDTGELFF

size: .
V: TRBV13
J: TRBJ2-7
D: .
DNA: TGTGCCAGCAGCTTAGGGGAGGGGTTCGAGCAGTACTTC
CDR3: CASSLGEGFEQYF

size: few
V: TRBV6-1
J: TRBJ2-2
D: .
DNA: TGTGCCAGCAGTGAATGGGGGGCCGGGGAGCTGTTTTTT
CDR3: CASSEWGAGELFF

size: once
V: TRBV19
J: TRBJ2-6
D: .
DNA: TGTGCCAGTAGTCAAACCCGGGCCGCAAGAACTGGGGCCAACGTCCTGACTTTC
CDR3: CASSQTRAARTGANVLTF

size: .
V: TRBV27
J: TRBJ1-5
D: .
DNA: TGTGCCAGCAGTTTATCGGCGGCTAATCAGCCCCAGCATTTT
CDR3: CASSLSAANQPQHF

size: .
V: TRBV5-4
J: TRBJ1-6
D: .
DNA: TGTGCCAGCAGCTTGGATAATTCACCCCTCCACTTT
CDR3: CASSLDNSPLHF

size: .
V: TRBV18
J: TRBJ1-2
D: TRBD1
DNA: TGTGCCAGCTCACCAATCAGGGGGGGAAGCTATGGCTACACCTTC
CDR3: CASSPIRGGSYGYTF

size: .
V: TRBV27
J: TRBJ1-2
D: .
DNA: TGTGCCAGCAGTTTAGGGAGAGGGACGGAGGGTGGCTACACCTTC
CDR3: CASSLGRGTEGGYTF

size: once
V: TRBV5-6
J: TRBJ2-1
D: TRBD1
DNA: TGTGCCAGCAGCCTGGGACAGGACTCCCGGGGGAATGAGCAGTTCTTC
CDR3: CASSLGQDSRGNEQFF

size: medium-sized
V: TRBV24-1
J: TRBJ2-5
D: TRBD2
DNA: TGTGCCACCAGTGATTCCCGTAGCGGGGGGGTGGAGACCCAGTACTTC
CDR3: CATSDSRSGGVETQYF

size: medium-sized
V: TRBV12-3/TRBV12-4
J: TRBJ1-2
D: .
DNA: TGTGCCAGCAGTTTGTTTCTGGGCGATGGCTACACCTTC
CDR3: CASSLFLGDGYTF

size: .
V: TRBV7-8
J: TRBJ1-1
D: .
DNA: TGTGCCAGCAGCCCACGCTCGGGGGGGAAGGCTTTCTTT
CDR3: CASSPRSGGKAFF

size: .
V: TRBV5-1
J: TRBJ2-7
D: .
DNA: TGCGCCTCCAGGCAGGGCTCTTTCCCCGGATACGAGCAGTACTTC
CDR3: CASRQGSFPGYEQYF

size: large
V: TRBV27
J: TRBJ2-7
D: .
DNA: TGTGCCAGCAGTTTATTTCAGGGCCCCTACGAGCAGTACTTC
CDR3: CASSLFQGPYEQYF

size: .
V: TRBV2
J: TRBJ1-4
D: TRBD1
DNA: TGTGCCAGCAGGGGGACAGGCGGCGGGGGGATCGAAAAACTGTTTTTT
CDR3: CASRGTGGGGIEKLFF

size: few
V: TRBV3-1/TRBV3-2
J: TRBJ1-1
D: .
DNA: TGTGCCAGCAGCCAAGAGTCGCGCCGGGGCGAAGGTGGATTCACTGAAGCTTTCTTT
CDR3: CASSQESRRGEGGFTEAFF

size: .
V: TRBV30
J: TRBJ2-6
D: .
DNA: TGTGCCTGGAGTGTGTCCGGGGCCAACGTCCTGACTTTC
CDR3: CAWSVSGANVLTF

size: medium-sized
V: TRBV6-1
J: TRBJ2-7
D: .
DNA: TGTGCCAGCAGTGACACACCCTACGAGCAGTACTTC
CDR3: CASSDTPYEQYF

size: large
V: TRBV6-2/TRBV6-3
J: TRBJ2-3
D: TRBD2
DNA: TGTGCCAGCAGTTACTCGGTTTCGACTAGCGGGGTTTACACAGATACGCAGTATTTT
CDR3: CASSYSVSTSGVYTDTQYF

size: few
V: TRBV30
J: TRBJ1-5
D: TRBD1
DNA: TGTGCCTGGAGTGGGGACAGGGGAACCTATAGCAATCAGCCCCAGCATTTT
CDR3: CAWSGDRGTYSNQPQHF

size: few
V: TRBV4-1
J: TRBJ1-1
D: .
DNA: TGCGCCAGCAGCCAACGCCAGAACACTGAAGCTTTCTTT
CDR3: CASSQRQNTEAFF

size: .
V: TRBV5-4
J: TRBJ1-1
D: .
DNA: TGTGCCAGCAGCAAACAACAGGGATTGAACACTGAAGCTTTCTTT
CDR3: CASSKQQGLNTEAFF

size: large
V: TRBV2
J: TRBJ2-2
D: TRBD1
DNA: TGTGCCAGCAGTGATTGGACAGGGGATACCGGGGAGCTGTTTTTT
CDR3: CASSDWTGDTGELFF

size: medium-sized
V: TRBV30
J: TRBJ2-5
D: .
DNA: TGTGCCTGGAGTACCGGGACAAAAGAGACCCAGTACTTC
CDR3: CAWSTGTKETQYF

size: large
V: TRBV7-6
J: TRBJ2-1
D: .
DNA: TGTGCCAGCAGCTTAGGGGGGGGCACACGGGAGCAGTTCTTC
CDR3: CASSLGGGTREQFF

size: medium-sized
V: TRBV19
J: TRBJ1-1
D: .
DNA: TGTGCCAGTAGTGCTACAGGGTACACTGAAGCTTTCTTT
CDR3: CASSATGYTEAFF

size: .
V: TRBV5-4
J: TRBJ2-7
D: TRBD1
DNA: TGTGCCAGCAGACCCGACAGGGCCTACGAGCAGTACTTC
CDR3: CASRPDRAYEQYF

size: .
V: TRBV9
J: TRBJ2-5
D: .
DNA: TGTGCCAGCAGCGTAGAGGACTTGAAAGAGACCCAGTACTTC
CDR3: CASSVEDLKETQYF

size: .
V: TRBV7-8
J: TRBJ2-3
D: TRBD1
DNA: TGTGCCAGCAGCCCTTGGGACAGACGCACAGATACGCAGTATTTT
CDR3: CASSPWDRRTDTQYF

size: .
V: TRBV12-3/TRBV12-4
J: TRBJ1-2
D: .
DNA: TGTGCCAGCAGTTTGAGGCCGGGTGATGGCTACACCTTC
CDR3: CASSLRPGDGYTF

size: medium-sized
V: TRBV5-1
J: TRBJ1-2
D: .
DNA: TGCGCCAGCAGCTTGGGGGGCGCCTATGGCTACACCTTC
CDR3: CASSLGGAYGYTF

size: .
V: TRBV6-2/TRBV6-3
J: TRBJ1-4
D: .
DNA: TGTGCCAGCAGTTACGGCAGGGTGGGTAATGAAAAACTGTTTTTT
CDR3: CASSYGRVGNEKLFF

size: .
V: TRBV7-6
J: TRBJ2-2
D: .
DNA: TGTGCCAGCAGCGGGAGTTCCTACACCGGGGAGCTGTTTTTT
CDR3: CASSGSSYTGELFF

size: .
V: TRBV5-1
J: TRBJ2-1
D: TRBD1
DNA: TGCGCCAGCAGCATAAGTCCCGGGACAGGGTACAATGAGCAGTTCTTC
CDR3: CASSISPGTGYNEQFF

size: .
V: TRBV2
J: TRBJ2-3
D: TRBD2
DNA: TGTGCCAGCAGGCCGGGACTAGCGGGGTACACAGATACGCAGTATTTT
CDR3: CASRPGLAGYTDTQYF

size: .
V: TRBV4-2
J: TRBJ2-4
D: TRBD2
DNA: TGTGCCAGCAGCCAATGGAATAGCGGGGCCGTTGCCAAAAACATTCAGTACTTC
CDR3: CASSQWNSGAVAKNIQYF

size: .
V: TRBV27
J: TRBJ1-2
D: .
DNA: TGTGCCAGCAGTTTTCAGTATAGGGCTAACTATGGCTACACCTTC
CDR3: CASSFQYRANYGYTF

size: .
V: TRBV7-8
J: TRBJ2-7
D: TRBD1
DNA: TGTGCCAGCAGCCGTTACGGACAGGGGGGCTACGAGCAGTACTTC
CDR3: CASSRYGQGGYEQYF

size: .
V: TRBV28
J: TRBJ1-6
D: TRBD1
DNA: TGTGCCAGCAGTTGGGACAGGGATAATTCACCCCTCCACTTT
CDR3: CASSWDRDNSPLHF

size: .
V: TRBV10-3
J: TRBJ1-2
D: .
DNA: TGTGCCATCAGTGAAAAACGAAGCTCCGGCTACACCTTC
CDR3: CAISEKRSSGYTF

size: few
V: TRBV27
J: TRBJ2-3
D: TRBD2
DNA: TGTGCCAGCTTCAGACTAGCGGGAGATACGCAGTATTTT
CDR3: CASFRLAGDTQYF

size: few
V: TRBV12-3/TRBV12-4
J: TRBJ1-3
D: TRBD1
DNA: TGTGCCAGCAGGGGACAGGGTAACACCATATATTTT
CDR3: CASRGQGNTIYF

size: .
V: TRBV4-2
J: TRBJ2-3
D: TRBD2
DNA: TGTGCCAGCAGCCAAGACTGGGGCGGGGGGGCCACAGATACGCAGTATTTT
CDR3: CASSQDWGGGATDTQYF